The next 10 T cell receptor beta chains were all read from a single sample in a study of cytomegalovirus exposure and HLA in healthy donors. PCR amplification relied on 60 Vbeta primers (plus 13 Jbeta primers). The assay was immunoSEQ multiplex PCR, and TCRdb's table has in-frame clones only and misses some. The data contain 200,000 or so clones, approximately 78% of them singletons. The sample comprised PBMCs. The source of these receptors is a woman in her forties in good health and CMV-seronegative.

On this clone: Different DNA sequences within this sample yield the same CDR3. CDR3 residues: CASSPTDTQYF. The CDR3 nucleotides read TGTGCCAGCAGCCCTACAGATACGCAGTATTTT. V gene TRBV7-9 combines with J gene TRBJ2-3; D is uncertain. The V end lost 5 bases, the J end lost 3 bases, and 3 bases lay between the germline ends. The CDR3 has 11 residues. CDR1 is SEHNR and CDR2 is FQNEAQ in the germline V gene (reference sequence).

The rearrangement joins TRBV7-9 to TRBJ2-1, with TRBD2 matching 14 bases. Germline-derived CDR1 and CDR2 are SEHNR and FQNEAQ (reference sequence). This CDR3 has 15 amino acids. The trim removed 6 bases at V and 7 bases at J, leaving 5 bases unmatched. DNA for the CDR3: TGTGCCAGCAGACCGGGACTAGCGGGAGAGAATGAGCAGTTCTTC. Amino acid sequence: CASRPGLAGENEQFF.

The genes are TRBV6-1 and TRBJ2-1; possible D gene TRBD1, 6 bases. Germline CDR1 and CDR2: MNHNS and SASEGT. CDR3 size: 17 residues. V was cut by 1 base and J by 0 bases, with 13 bases left in between. The CDR3 sequence is CASSEGAIQGSYNEQFF. The CDR3 DNA sequence: TGTGCCAGCAGTGAAGGAGCCATACAGGGCTCCTACAATGAGCAGTTCTTC.

The V call is TRBV2, the J call TRBJ2-1, with 9 positions matching TRBD2. The CDR3 is 15 residues long. J gave up 5 bases and V 5 bases, and 7 bases lay outside the gene matches. In germline, CDR1 is SNHLY, CDR2 FYNNEI. The CDR3 DNA sequence: TGTGCCAGCAGTCCAACTAGCGGGCTACACAATGAGCAGTTCTTC. Its translation: CASSPTSGLHNEQFF.

The rearrangement uses TRBV27 and TRBJ2-1; 11 bases agree with TRBD2. The CDR3 totals 14 residues. The V gene end was trimmed by 6 bases and the J gene end by 8 bases; junction bases not matched to a gene: 6. Looked up from germline, CDR1 is MNHEY and CDR2 is SMNVEV (reference sequence). The chain's CDR3 is CASRTSGRVDEQFF. The DNA for the CDR3 is TGTGCCAGCAGAACTAGCGGGAGAGTCGATGAGCAGTTCTTC.

This CDR3 reads CASSGLAGYEQYF. CDR3 nucleotides: TGTGCCAGCAGCGGACTAGCGGGGTACGAGCAGTACTTC. The V gene is TRBV6-5, the J gene TRBJ2-7; TRBD2 agrees at 12 bases. The CDR3 consists of 13 residues. Trimming removed 6 bases from V and 4 bases from J; junction bases left unmatched: 1. In germline, CDR1 is MNHEY, CDR2 SVGAGI.

V usage is TRBV28 and J usage is TRBJ1-2, with D perhaps matching TRBD1 (6 bases). Germline V gene data show CDR1 as MDHEN and CDR2 as SYDVKM. This CDR3 has 17 amino acids. With 5 bases removed from V and 2 bases from J, the gap between germline ends came to 21 bases. CDR3 in DNA: TGTGCCAGCAGTCCCCCCCGTGGGTCGACAGGAAACTATGGCTACACCTTC. Protein: CASSPPRGSTGNYGYTF.

The gene calls are TRBV9 and TRBJ2-1, with 9 bases identical to TRBD2. This CDR3 is 18 amino acids long. J gave up 4 bases and V 0 bases, and 11 bases lay outside the gene matches. Germline V gives CDR1 SGDLS, CDR2 YYNGEE. The CDR3 nucleotides are TGTGCCAGCAGCGTAGTGGGTAGTAGCGGGAGCTTATACAATGAGCAGTTCTTC. This encodes CASSVVGSSGSLYNEQFF.

V is TRBV27 and J is TRBJ2-7, with 13 bases lining up with TRBD2. J gave up 4 bases and V 8 bases, and 8 bases lay outside the gene matches. There are 15 residues in the CDR3. Germline loops: CDR1 MNHEY, CDR2 SMNVEV (reference sequence). CDR3 coding DNA: TGTGCCAGCCGACTAGCGGGAGGCCACGGGTACGAGCAGTACTTC. This translates into CASRLAGGHGYEQYF.

The chain recombines TRBV2 with TRBJ2-6, with D unclear. The CDR3 has 14 residues. Germline V lookup: CDR1 SNHLY, CDR2 FYNNEI. With 6 bases removed from V and 2 bases from J, the gap between germline ends came to 8 bases. CDR3 nucleotides: TGTGCCAGCAGGACTTTCCCTGGGGCCAACGTCCTGACTTTC. This codes for CASRTFPGANVLTF.